Shown below are 23 T cell receptor beta chains from a single sample sequenced in a study of chemoradiotherapy in HPV16-positive cancers. The method was immunoSEQ multiplex PCR; TCRdb's version includes in-frame clones alone and lacks a portion of them. The table includes just under 4,000 clones, approximately 82% detected once. Sample collection was performed from a patient who underwent chemoradiotherapy. The receptors originated from a human donor with HPV-associated anogenital cancer.

This chain joins TRBV9 and TRBJ1-1; the D gene is possibly TRBD1 (6 bases). The germline CDR1 and CDR2 sequences are SGDLS and YYNGEE. V lost 5 bases to trimming and J lost 5 bases, with 13 bases between them. There are 13 residues in the CDR3. In DNA, the CDR3 is TGTGCCAGCAGTACAGGGCTTGTGACTGAAGCTTTCTTT. It specifies CASSTGLVTEAFF.

The rearrangement uses TRBV21-1 and TRBJ2-1. TRBV21-1 counts as a pseudogene. There are 11 residues in the CDR3. CDR3 region: CASSNYNEQFF. CDR3 coding DNA: TGTGCCAGCAGCAATTACAATGAGCAGTTCTTC.

The chain has TRBV28 and TRBJ2-3; weak D call: TRBD2 (5 bases). The CDR3 loop spans 12 amino acids. CDR1 MDHEN and CDR2 SYDVKM come from the germline V gene. V was clipped by 6 bases and J by 4 bases, with 8 bases between them. The CDR3 region is CASRKGADTQYF. CDR3 sequence (DNA): TGTGCCAGCAGGAAGGGAGCAGATACGCAGTATTTT.

The rearrangement links TRBV11-2 to TRBJ1-4; TRBD1 is a possible D gene (5 bases). V was trimmed by 1 base and J by 8 bases, leaving 23 bases between them. The CDR3 spans 18 residues. Per germline, CDR1 SGHAT and CDR2 FQNNGV. The CDR3 sequence is CASSLGPRASRVEEKLFF. The CDR3 nucleotides are TGTGCCAGCAGCTTAGGCCCCCGGGCCTCCAGGGTCGAAGAAAAACTGTTTTTT.

The CDR3 here is CASPPGTASATGELFF. CDR3 nucleotide sequence: TGTGCCAGCCCCCCGGGGACAGCGTCTGCCACCGGGGAGCTGTTTTTT. This chain connects TRBV21-1 to TRBJ2-2; the table's D call of TRBD1 was not tested on the DNA. TRBV21-1 is annotated as a pseudogene. There are 16 residues in the CDR3.

The chain has TRBV2 and TRBJ2-5; 9 positions agree with TRBD2. The CDR3 length is 17 residues. Germline CDR1 is SNHLY and CDR2 is FYNNEI. V gave up 6 bases and J gave up 5 bases; unmatched junction bases: 16. The CDR3 reads CASRGGSGGLSGETQYF. Here the CDR3 DNA reads TGTGCCAGCAGGGGAGGTAGCGGGGGCCTCTCTGGGGAGACCCAGTACTTC.

V gene TRBV11-2 combines with J gene TRBJ1-1; D remains unclear. This CDR3 spans 13 amino acids. Germline V gene data show CDR1 as SGHAT and CDR2 as FQNNGV. The ends were cut back, 5 bases at V and 1 base at J, with 8 bases in the middle. CDR3 coding DNA: TGTGCCAGCAGCCTGTCAACGAACACTGAAGCTTTCTTT. It translates to CASSLSTNTEAFF.

The chain has TRBV4-3 and TRBJ1-4, with TRBD1 as a possible D gene (6 bases). Germline CDR1 reads LGHNA; CDR2 reads YSLEER. This CDR3 has 17 residues. Trimming left V 4 bases short and J 0 bases short, with 15 bases between. The CDR3 loop reads CASSPGGGLTTNEKLFF. CDR3 coding DNA: TGCGCCAGCAGCCCGGGCGGGGGCCTAACAACTAATGAAAAACTGTTTTTT.

This chain connects TRBV18 to TRBJ1-2, with D possibly matching TRBD1 (6 bases). Germline V gene sequence: CDR1 KGHSH, CDR2 LQKENI. The CDR3 runs 14 residues. V was trimmed by 9 bases and J by 8 bases, leaving 22 bases between them. The DNA for the CDR3 is TGTGCCAGTGGAAGAGGACAGCGCCCTAAGGGCTACACCTTC. Amino acid sequence: CASGRGQRPKGYTF.

The gene calls are TRBV4-1 and TRBJ1-5; no definite D call. Germline lookup yields CDR1 MGHRA and CDR2 YSYEKL. The length of the CDR3 is 13 residues. With 2 bases removed from V and 6 bases from J, the gap between germline ends came to 8 bases. The CDR3 sequence: CASSQPLGQPQHF. DNA of the CDR3: TGCGCCAGCAGCCAACCCTTAGGTCAGCCCCAGCATTTT.

The chain carries TRBV28 and TRBJ2-7; 7 bases fit TRBD1. J lost 3 bases, V lost 3 bases, and 11 bases had no gene match. CDR1 MDHEN and CDR2 SYDVKM come from the germline V gene. This CDR3 comprises 16 residues. Written as DNA, the CDR3 is TGTGCCAGCAGTTTGTCCTCGACAGGGTATCTCTACGAGCAGTACTTC. Residues: CASSLSSTGYLYEQYF.

This sequence joins TRBV5-1 and TRBJ1-1; 7 nucleotides match TRBD1. Trimming cost V 4 bases and J 2 bases; bases outside gene matches: 5. The CDR3 is made up of 14 amino acids. The germline V gene has CDR1 SGHRS and CDR2 YFSETQ. The CDR3 DNA sequence: TGCGCCAGCAGCAGGGACAGCTCTAACACTGAAGCTTTCTTT. It is translated as CASSRDSSNTEAFF.

This chain joins TRBV2 and TRBJ2-1; 12 bases fit TRBD2. The CDR3 extends over 15 amino acids. With V trimmed by 3 bases and J by 4 bases, 1 base remained unmatched. Germline V lookup: CDR1 SNHLY, CDR2 FYNNEI. CDR3: CASSDGTSGYNEQFF. The CDR3 DNA reads as TGTGCCAGCAGTGACGGGACTAGCGGGTACAATGAGCAGTTCTTC.

The chain recombines TRBV28 with TRBJ1-4; 7 positions agree with TRBD1. The CDR3 covers 14 residues. Germline trimming cut 3 bases from V and 4 bases from J; bases unmatched to any gene: 2. The germline V gene encodes CDR1 MDHEN and CDR2 SYDVKM. The CDR3 region is CASSFRDSNEKLFF. The CDR3 coding sequence is TGTGCCAGCAGTTTCCGGGACAGTAATGAAAAACTGTTTTTT.

The chain recombines TRBV11-2 with TRBJ2-7, with a weak D call TRBD2 (5 bases). CDR3 length: 13 amino acids. In germline, CDR1 is SGHAT, CDR2 FQNNGV. V was shortened by 4 bases and J by 6 bases, with 13 bases between the two germline ends. Here the CDR3 reads CASSSSPSGEQYF. The CDR3 DNA reads as TGTGCCAGCAGCTCATCTCCCAGCGGCGAGCAGTACTTC.

This clone appeared once. V is TRBV13 and J is TRBJ1-3; possible D gene TRBD1, 6 bases. The CDR3 has 16 residues. V was pared by 4 bases and J by 0 bases, with 13 bases between. Germline lookup yields CDR1 PRHDT and CDR2 FYEKMQ (reference sequence). This CDR3 is CASSSLTQGSGNTIYF. As DNA, the CDR3 is TGTGCCAGCAGCTCCTTGACACAGGGCTCTGGAAACACCATATATTTT.

This chain links TRBV5-1 with TRBJ2-5, with TRBD2 matching over 13 bases. The CDR3 contains 17 residues. CDR1 SGHRS and CDR2 YFSETQ come from the germline V gene. The junction had 9 bases not matched to a gene; V was cut back by 3 bases and J by 4 bases. For the CDR3, the DNA is TGCGCCAGCAGCTCTGGACTAGCGGGGGCCTCCGGAGAGACCCAGTACTTC. It is translated as CASSSGLAGASGETQYF.

The genes are TRBV10-3 and TRBJ1-1, with 7 nucleotides matching TRBD1. The germline V gene encodes CDR1 ENHRY and CDR2 SYGVKD. This CDR3 is built from 16 residues. V lost 2 bases to trimming and J lost 0 bases; unmatched junction nucleotides: 6. The CDR3 sequence: CAISEIGTEMNTEAFF. As DNA, the CDR3 is TGTGCCATCAGTGAGATAGGGACAGAGATGAACACTGAAGCTTTCTTT.

The genes are TRBV6-4 and TRBJ1-6; tentative D call: TRBD1 (6 bases). CDR3 length equals 14 residues. Germline V gives CDR1 MRHNA, CDR2 SNTAGT. V gave up 4 bases and J gave up 4 bases, with 8 bases separating them. CDR3: CASSVDSYNSPLHF. CDR3 in DNA: TGTGCCAGCAGTGTGGACAGTTATAATTCACCCCTCCACTTT.

This clone has more than one count but fewer than ten. The genes are TRBV5-1 and TRBJ2-5; D unresolved. CDR3 length equals 12 residues. Between the trimmed V and J ends, which lost 7 bases and 1 base, there was a span of 8 bases. CDR1 and CDR2 (germline): SGHRS, YFSETQ. The CDR3 nucleotides are TGCGCCAGCTCTGGCGGCCAAGAGACCCAGTACTTC. Translated, it gives CASSGGQETQYF.

The chain is built from TRBV10-3 and TRBJ1-5; tentative D call: TRBD1 (5 bases). This CDR3 region has 12 residues. Between the trimmed V and J ends, which lost 9 bases and 3 bases, there was a span of 9 bases. Germline V lookup: CDR1 ENHRY, CDR2 SYGVKD. For the CDR3, the DNA is TGTGCCATGGGACCCAACAATCAGCCCCAGCATTTT. Protein: CAMGPNNQPQHF.

This clone came up a few times. The chain carries TRBV11-3 and TRBJ2-7; no clear D gene. Germline loops: CDR1 SGHNT, CDR2 YENEEA. V was trimmed by 1 base and J by 6 bases, leaving 13 bases between them. CDR3 length: 14 residues. CDR3 sequence: CASSLGQSSGEQYF. The CDR3 DNA is TGTGCCAGCAGCTTAGGTCAGTCCAGTGGCGAGCAGTACTTC.

The CDR3 sequence is CSASGYNEQFF. As DNA, the CDR3 is TGCAGTGCCAGTGGGTACAATGAGCAGTTCTTC. This chain joins TRBV20-1 and TRBJ2-1; no firm D call. Trimming pared 6 bases from V and 4 bases from J, leaving 7 bases between. CDR3 size: 11 residues. The germline V gene encodes CDR1 DFQATT and CDR2 SNEGSKA (reference sequence).